A selection of T cell receptor beta chains follows, all from one sample in a study of shared clonotypes between healthy human individuals. Here immunoSEQ multiplex PCR was the method, and the copy in TCRdb shows in-frame clones only, minus some. Counted here are about 580,000 clones, 98% occurring once; the ten biggest clones make up 0.3%. The source material was naive CD8+ T cells sorted from blood. The receptors were gathered from a man in his thirties or forties in good health. CDR3s include the opening cysteine and the closing phenylalanine or tryptophan. D genes are given only for firm matches. Where a row states a size, it is once, few, many or the class of an expanded clone; other rows omit it.

size,D,J,V,DNA,CDR3
NA,NA,TRBJ2-1,TRBV18,TGTGCCAGCTCACCCCTCAAATACAATGAGCAGTTCTTC,CASSPLKYNEQFF
NA,TRBD1,TRBJ1-5,TRBV7-2,TGTGCCAGCAGCTTAGAGAAGACAGGGGGCGCCATCCAGCCCCAGCATTTT,CASSLEKTGGAIQPQHF
NA,NA,TRBJ2-7,TRBV11-2,TGTGCCAGCAGCGAGGGGGACCCCTTATCGGGGGAGCAGTACTTC,CASSEGDPLSGEQYF
NA,NA,TRBJ2-7,TRBV7-8,TGTGCCAGCAGCGCTCAGTACGGGTACGAGCAGTACTTC,CASSAQYGYEQYF
NA,NA,TRBJ2-2,TRBV10-3,TGTGCCATCAGTGAGTCAGGGCCCGTGCGCACCGGGGAGCTGTTTTTT,CAISESGPVRTGELFF
once,TRBD1,TRBJ2-3,TRBV5-1,TGCGCCAGCAGCTACGGACAGGCCAGCACAGATACGCAGTATTTT,CASSYGQASTDTQYF
NA,TRBD2,TRBJ2-3,TRBV19,TGTGCCAGTAGTATAGGAGGACTAGCACGCACAGATACGCAGTATTTT,CASSIGGLARTDTQYF
NA,NA,TRBJ2-7,TRBV10-2,TGCGCCAGCATTATTCTGAACCTGCCCGGGGACGAGCAGTACTTC,CASIILNLPGDEQYF
NA,NA,TRBJ2-5,TRBV18,TGTGCCAGCTCACCTAATAGAATGGTGGAGACCCAGTACTTC,CASSPNRMVETQYF
NA,NA,TRBJ1-2,TRBV5-6,TGTGCCAGCAGCCCATCCGGGTCTCCGGGAAACTATGGCTACACCTTC,CASSPSGSPGNYGYTF
NA,TRBD2,TRBJ2-3,TRBV7-7,TGTGCTAGCAGCCCCCGGATTAGCGGGACCTTCACAGATACGCAGTATTTT,CASSPRISGTFTDTQYF
NA,NA,TRBJ2-7,TRBV7-9,TGTGCCAGCAGCCCGGCGGAGGGGTCCTACGAGCAGTACTTC,CASSPAEGSYEQYF
NA,NA,TRBJ2-2,TRBV29-1,TGCAGCGTGAGTCCGGGCCCAGGAGAATTGGGGGAGCTGTTTTTT,CSVSPGPGELGELFF
NA,TRBD2,TRBJ2-7,TRBV11-2,TGTGCCAGCAGTTATAGCGGGCGAACGTCCGAGCAGTACTTC,CASSYSGRTSEQYF
once,NA,TRBJ2-2,TRBV27,TGTGCCAGCAGTTTCCTTCAGGGGCGAGGCACCGGGGAGCTGTTTTTT,CASSFLQGRGTGELFF
NA,NA,TRBJ2-1,TRBV25-1,TGTGCCAGCAGTGTAGTCGGTAATGAGCAGTTCTTC,CASSVVGNEQFF
NA,NA,TRBJ1-5,TRBV28,TGTGCCAGCAGTTTAGTTGGGCGGATCAATCAGCCCCAGCATTTT,CASSLVGRINQPQHF
NA,NA,TRBJ2-1,TRBV6-5,TGTGCCAGCAGTTACTCTTCGGGGTGGCCGGGTGATGAGCAGTTCTTC,CASSYSSGWPGDEQFF
few,NA,TRBJ1-1,TRBV4-1,TGCGCCAGCAGCCAAGATCTCTGGAGTATGAACACTGAAGCTTTCTTT,CASSQDLWSMNTEAFF
NA,NA,TRBJ1-1,TRBV10-2,TGCGCCAGCAGTGAGATTATAGGGCAGAACACTGAAGCTTTCTTT,CASSEIIGQNTEAFF